This TCR beta chain was captured by sequencing in a study of cytomegalovirus exposure and HLA in healthy donors. Study-level points and caveats: Cytomegalovirus-associated TCR beta chains were listed, numbering 164.

This clone was observed a single time. What it recognizes is unknown. The study ran its PCR with 60 Vbeta and 13 Jbeta primers. Sequencing used immunoSEQ multiplex PCR; TCRdb keeps in-frame clones, though not all of them. The sample lists 110,000 to 150,000 clones, less than 80% occurring once. CDR1 is MGHRA and CDR2 is YSYEKL in the germline V gene. The CDR3 sequence is 14 residues long. Trimming removed 7 bases at V and 6 bases at J, with 17 bases between. The J gene is TRBJ2-3, the V gene TRBV4-1; TRBD1 is a possible D gene (5 bases). This receptor was identified in a woman aged 50 to 60 in good health and CMV-seropositive. Source material: PBMCs. The CDR3 is CASTNPGMVDTQYF. Here the CDR3 DNA reads TGCGCCAGCACGAATCCAGGGATGGTGGATACGCAGTATTTT.